This T cell receptor (beta chain) was captured in a study of human T cells and chemical hapten exposure. This clonotype was seen a few times. Time point given: pre-sensitization, week 0. As for treatment: therapeutic diphenylcyclopropenone sensitization with weekly scalp DPC. CDR1 is MNHEY, CDR2 SMNVEV, per germline (reference sequence). The V end lost 5 bases, the J end lost 0 bases, and 9 bases lay between the germline ends. The CDR3 consists of 14 residues. TCRdb reprocessed the RACE reads via MiXCR and lists one record per CDR3 protein. The sample lists about 77,000 distinct CDR3 sequences, roughly 15% seen once, with approximately 4.6% in the top ten.

This sample comprised whole blood, obtained in connection with sensitization to the hapten diphenylcyclopropenone (DPC). This clonotype was obtained from a woman between 45 and 60 years old with alopecia areata. Some clones in this sample may be carry-over from other donors' samples. The rearrangement uses TRBV27 and TRBJ2-3; D may be TRBD1 (6 bases). In DNA, the CDR3 is TGTGCCAGCAGTCCCGACAGGAGCACAGATACGCAGTATTTT. It codes for CASSPDRSTDTQYF.